This T cell receptor (beta chain) derives from a study of CD8 T cells in Susac syndrome. V gave up 2 bases and J gave up 8 bases, with 16 bases separating them. The CDR3 consists of 15 residues. Germline assignment: CDR1 MNHEY and CDR2 SVGAGI. RNA, at about 0.45 to 1 ug, was reverse transcribed with random hexamers. MiXCR, applied by TCRdb to the immunoSEQ multiplex PCR reads, yields one record per CDR3 protein. The table includes under 550,000 distinct CDR3 sequences, 85% to 90% detected once. The chain recombines TRBV6-5 with TRBJ2-1; D may be TRBD2 (5 bases). The receptor's source is a human donor with multiple sclerosis. Specimen: CD8+ T cells from PBMCs. The CDR3 bases are TGTGCCAGCAGTTACGAACCCCGTTTGAGGGATGAGCAGTTCTTC. It codes for CASSYEPRLRDEQFF.